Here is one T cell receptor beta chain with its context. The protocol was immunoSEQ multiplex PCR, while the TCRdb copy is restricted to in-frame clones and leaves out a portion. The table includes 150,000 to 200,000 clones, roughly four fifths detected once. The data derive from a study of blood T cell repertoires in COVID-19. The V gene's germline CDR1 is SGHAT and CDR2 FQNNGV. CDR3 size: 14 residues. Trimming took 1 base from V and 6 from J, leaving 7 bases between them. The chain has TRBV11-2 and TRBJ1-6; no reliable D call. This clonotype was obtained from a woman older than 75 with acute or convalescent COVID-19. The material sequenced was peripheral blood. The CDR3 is CASSLAGVNSPLHF. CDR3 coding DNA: TGTGCCAGCAGCTTAGCCGGGGTTAATTCACCCCTCCACTTT.